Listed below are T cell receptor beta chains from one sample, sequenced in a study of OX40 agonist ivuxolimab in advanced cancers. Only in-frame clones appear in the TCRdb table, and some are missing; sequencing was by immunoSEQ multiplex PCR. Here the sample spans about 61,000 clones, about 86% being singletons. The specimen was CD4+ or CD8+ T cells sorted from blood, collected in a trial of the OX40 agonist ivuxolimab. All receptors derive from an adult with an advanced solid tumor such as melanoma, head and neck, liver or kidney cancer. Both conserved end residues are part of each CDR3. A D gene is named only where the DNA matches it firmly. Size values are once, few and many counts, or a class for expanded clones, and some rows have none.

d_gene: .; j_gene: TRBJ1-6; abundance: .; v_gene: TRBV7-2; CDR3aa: CASSSGGEGGSPLHF; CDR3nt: TGTGCCAGCAGCTCCGGTGGTGAGGGAGGTTCACCCCTCCACTTT
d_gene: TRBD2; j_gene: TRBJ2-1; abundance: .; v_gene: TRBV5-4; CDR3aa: CASASGGLGSYNEQFF; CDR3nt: TGTGCCAGTGCTAGCGGGGGGCTCGGCTCCTACAATGAGCAGTTCTTC
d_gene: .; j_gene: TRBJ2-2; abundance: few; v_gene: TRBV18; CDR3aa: CASSVSWRTGELFF; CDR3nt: TGTGCCAGCTCGGTTTCCTGGCGGACCGGGGAGCTGTTTTTT
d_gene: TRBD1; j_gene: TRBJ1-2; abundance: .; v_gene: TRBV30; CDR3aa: CAWSVPTGSHYGYTF; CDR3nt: TGTGCCTGGAGTGTACCGACAGGGTCCCACTATGGCTACACCTTC
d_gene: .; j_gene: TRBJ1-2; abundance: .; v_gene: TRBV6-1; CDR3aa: CASSETGPNYGYTF; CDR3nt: TGTGCCAGCAGTGAAACGGGCCCAAACTATGGCTACACCTTC
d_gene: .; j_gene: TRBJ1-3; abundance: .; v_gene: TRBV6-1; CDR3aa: CASSEPGHPLNTIYF; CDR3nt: TGTGCCAGCAGTGAACCGGGACACCCTCTAAACACCATATATTTT
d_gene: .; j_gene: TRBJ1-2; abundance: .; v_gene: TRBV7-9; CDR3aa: CASSSWDGSNYGYTF; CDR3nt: TGTGCCAGCAGCTCCTGGGACGGATCTAACTATGGCTACACCTTC
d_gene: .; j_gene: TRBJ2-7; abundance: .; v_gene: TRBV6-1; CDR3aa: CASSPSQYEQYF; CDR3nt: TGTGCCAGCAGTCCCTCCCAATACGAGCAGTACTTC
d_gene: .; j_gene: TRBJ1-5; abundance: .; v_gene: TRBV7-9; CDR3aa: CASSTDTRGQPQHF; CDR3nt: TGTGCCAGCAGCACGGACACACGCGGACAGCCCCAGCATTTT
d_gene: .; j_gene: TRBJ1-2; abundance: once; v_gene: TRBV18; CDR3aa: CASSPPRRANYGYTF; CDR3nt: TGTGCCAGCTCACCACCGCGGCGGGCTAACTATGGCTACACCTTC
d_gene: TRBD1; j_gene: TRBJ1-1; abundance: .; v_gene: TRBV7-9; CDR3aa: CASSSTGVTEAFF; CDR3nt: TGTGCCAGCAGCTCAACAGGGGTCACTGAAGCTTTCTTT
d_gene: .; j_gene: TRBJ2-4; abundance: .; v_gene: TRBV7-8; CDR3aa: CASSPLSGARGNIQYF; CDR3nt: TGTGCCAGCAGCCCATTATCAGGGGCTCGGGGAAACATTCAGTACTTC
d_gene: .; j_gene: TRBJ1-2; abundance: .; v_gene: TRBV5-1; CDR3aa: CASGLGQLDGYTF; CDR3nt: TGCGCCAGCGGATTAGGACAGTTAGATGGCTACACCTTC
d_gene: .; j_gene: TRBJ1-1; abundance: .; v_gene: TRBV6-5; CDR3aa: CASSGGRRRSRAFF; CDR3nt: TGTGCCAGCAGCGGCGGCAGAAGGAGGAGTCGGGCTTTCTTT
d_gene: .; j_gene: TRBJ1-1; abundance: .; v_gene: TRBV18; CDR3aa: CASSPGGGRGGTEAFF; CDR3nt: TGTGCCAGCTCCCCCGGGGGGGGCAGGGGAGGAACTGAAGCTTTCTTT
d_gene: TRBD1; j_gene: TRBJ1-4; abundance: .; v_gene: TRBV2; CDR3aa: CASTLTGIDEKLFF; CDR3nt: TGTGCCAGCACCCTGACAGGGATTGACGAAAAACTGTTTTTT
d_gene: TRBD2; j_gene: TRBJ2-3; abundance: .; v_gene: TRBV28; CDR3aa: CASSASGGAADTQYF; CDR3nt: TGTGCCAGCAGTGCCAGCGGGGGGGCTGCAGATACGCAGTATTTT
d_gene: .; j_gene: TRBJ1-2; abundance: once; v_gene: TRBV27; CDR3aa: CASSSSLGRGSIYGYTF; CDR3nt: TGTGCCAGCAGTTCCAGCCTCGGGAGGGGGTCGATCTATGGCTACACCTTC
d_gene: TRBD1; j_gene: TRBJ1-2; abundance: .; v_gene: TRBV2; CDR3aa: CASYLGTANYGYTF; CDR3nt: TGTGCCAGTTATTTGGGGACAGCTAACTATGGCTACACCTTC
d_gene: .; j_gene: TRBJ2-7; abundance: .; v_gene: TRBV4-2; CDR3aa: CASSQTGRVNGYEQYF; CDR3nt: TGTGCCAGCAGCCAAACTGGCAGGGTTAATGGTTACGAGCAGTACTTC
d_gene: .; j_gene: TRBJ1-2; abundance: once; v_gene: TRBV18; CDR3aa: CASSSEGSYGYTF; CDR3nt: TGTGCCAGCTCAAGCGAGGGAAGCTATGGCTACACCTTC
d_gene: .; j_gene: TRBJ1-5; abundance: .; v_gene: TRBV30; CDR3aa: CAWSGGGNQPQHF; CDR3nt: TGTGCCTGGAGTGGAGGGGGAAATCAGCCCCAGCATTTT
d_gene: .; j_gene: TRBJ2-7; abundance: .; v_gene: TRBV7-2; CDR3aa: CASSLGTSREQYF; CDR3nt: TGTGCCAGCAGCTTAGGGACCTCCAGGGAGCAGTACTTC
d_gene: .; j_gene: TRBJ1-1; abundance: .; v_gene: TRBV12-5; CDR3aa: CASGLVVDSTEAFF; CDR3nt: TGTGCTAGTGGTTTGGTAGTTGACAGCACTGAAGCTTTCTTT
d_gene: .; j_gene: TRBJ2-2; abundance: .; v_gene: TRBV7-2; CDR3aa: CASSLGGRANTGELFF; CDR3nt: TGTGCCAGCAGCCTTGGGGGCAGGGCGAACACCGGGGAGCTGTTTTTT
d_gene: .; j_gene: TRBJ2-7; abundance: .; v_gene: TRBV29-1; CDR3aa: CSVQGFAEQYF; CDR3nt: TGCAGCGTACAGGGATTCGCCGAGCAGTACTTC